This T cell receptor (beta chain) is drawn from a study of post-analysis software for immune sequencing data. Study results and limitations: The study found TRBV5-6, TRBV5-1 and TRBV20-1 among five TRBV segments more frequent in patients than controls.

The library was made from cDNA and included unique molecular identifiers. TCRdb re-called the PCR reads with MiXCR, one entry per CDR3 protein. The sample holds 600,000 to 750,000 distinct CDR3 sequences, over 45% seen once. Remarks on this clonotype: Antigen specificity is unknown. Given a much more abundant clone one base away, this may be a read error.

The CDR3 is 15 amino acids. CDR1 and CDR2 from the germline V gene are MNHNS and SASEGT. V gave up 7 bases and J gave up 5 bases; unmatched junction bases: 5. The J gene is TRBJ2-3, the V gene TRBV6-1, with TRBD2 matching 14 bases. The sample consisted of blood. This TCR was sampled from a girl aged 2 to 10 with multiple sclerosis. The CDR3 protein is CASMETSGGGDTQYF. The CDR3 DNA sequence: TGTGCCAGCATGGAGACTAGCGGGGGGGGAGATACGCAGTATTTT.